The clone carrying this TCR beta chain turned up a few times. No antigen is known for it. This entry is derived from a study of cytomegalovirus exposure and HLA in healthy donors. Findings of the study overall: A later examination showed that TCR association rates differed by HLA locus, with DRB1 most and HLA-C fewest. Productive status was seen about 87% or about 30% of the time for most TCR beta V segments in an earlier analysis.

Vbeta (60) and Jbeta (13) primers were used in the PCR. Data came from immunoSEQ multiplex PCR; TCRdb stores just in-frame clones and leaves some out. The data show some 160,000 clones, roughly 80% seen once. The V and J ends lost 4 bases and 5 bases, in that order; junction bases with no gene match: 10. CDR3 size: 16 residues. Germline CDR1 and CDR2: LNHNV and YYDKDF (reference sequence). The chain recombines TRBV15 with TRBJ2-5; 10 bases fit TRBD2. The source of this sequence is a man aged 50-59 years in good health and CMV-seropositive. Sequenced: PBMCs. The CDR3 DNA follows: TGTGCCACCAGCATCCTAGCGGGGGATCTTGGGGAGACCCAGTACTTC. Its protein is CATSILAGDLGETQYF.